This TCR beta chain comes out of a study of regulatory and conventional T cells in RAG deficiency listed by TCRdb under 2017. Describing the broader study: The study used high-throughput TCR beta sequencing to compare repertoire diversity and composition of Treg, conventional CD4+ and CD8+ T cells between RAG-deficient patients and healthy controls. The study at large found these results: In Omenn syndrome patients, sorted CD25-high CD127-low cells may represent peripherally activated cells rather than bona fide Treg cells. For some subjects, some analyses of T-cell subsets were not performed. All patient T-cell subsets had shorter CDR3 lengths; Omenn syndrome patients showed >80% Treg-Tconv repertoire overlap at nucleotide and amino acid level. In Omenn syndrome and CID/AS patients compared with controls, roughly 100-fold fewer unique TCR beta sequences were detected from Treg cells, versus roughly 9.4-fold fewer for other subsets. RAG-deficient patients showed markedly lower Shannon entropy and higher Simpson indices than control T-cell subpopulations.

The library was generated by the immunoSEQ multiplex PCR assay. Genomic DNA from the sorted T-cell subsets was used to amplify rearranged TCR beta chain products, which were then sequenced. Regarding the original processing steps: Repertoire diversity of productive TCR beta rearrangements was quantified using Shannon entropy and Simpson indices. Clonal expansion was assessed using the summed frequency of the 100 most abundant productive TCR beta clonotypes among total reads. A self-reactivity index based on amino acid usage at CDR3beta positions 6 and 7 was applied to the TRB repertoires. Two-way ANOVA was used for repertoire analyses, and Student t or Mann-Whitney tests were used for flow cytometric analyses. TCRdb retrieved this table from immuneACCESS and kept in-frame rearrangements only. Not all clones are present; in checked studies, unresolved V genes account for under half, and no reason is known for the remainder. That table supplies the V and J calls and clone size; D and trimming were determined from the DNA. The sample table lists roughly 29,000 clones, about 93% of them with a count of one. The ten largest clonotypes hold roughly 0.83% of the sample.

From the cysteine up to the phenylalanine, the CDR3 has a length of 13 residues. Solely the CDR3 DNA is kept, with 39 bases framed from the first base. Per the germline V gene, SGHRS is the CDR1 and YFSETQ is the CDR2. The germline V end is reduced by 0 bases and the J end by 5 bases; junction bases left unmatched: 2. Before genomic DNA was extracted, regulatory T cells were isolated from blood as CD4+CD25-high CD127-low cells. Repertoire analyses used roughly eight healthy control donors as the comparison group. To note about this clone: Its antigen remains unidentified. One base away there is no much larger clone; base qualities are not given.

The sample was also linked to a second study, of regulatory T cells. The other study reports the following: The multiplex PCR used 52 forward TRBV primers and 13 reverse TRBJ primers, with assay-based and computational corrections for amplification bias. Repertoires from patients had restricted unique TRB V-J pairs and skewed V and J gene usage, with the strongest effect in regulatory T cells. T-cell receptor beta repertoires of sorted regulatory, conventional CD4+ and CD8+ T cells were compared between CD3G-deficient patients and healthy controls. Peripheral blood mononuclear cells were isolated by Ficoll density separation. Within the immunoSEQ assay, multiplex PCR amplified rearranged TRB loci from genomic DNA. Sequencing of the TRB amplicons was done on an Illumina HiSeq platform. Raw sequences were error-filtered and aligned to reference gene sequences by custom algorithms, then analyzed with the immunoSEQ online tools. Frequencies of productive and nonproductive TRB rearrangements were evaluated among both unique and total sequences. Group comparisons used t tests, Mann-Whitney tests or two-way ANOVA run in Prism software.

The chain uses TRBV5-1 and TRBJ2-7, with 7 junctional bases fitting TRBD1. This receptor was obtained from a human donor in good health. The sequencing input was Tregs sorted from blood. CDR3 protein: CASSLARGNEQYF. The DNA sequence is given as TGCGCCAGCAGCTTGGCCAGGGGGAACGAGCAGTACTTC.